This TCR beta chain was found in a study of cytomegalovirus exposure and HLA in healthy donors (dated by TCRdb to about 2017). For the wider study: In an earlier analysis of approximately 500 of the donors, approximately 300 Gb of sequence data and about 110 million unique TCR beta sequences from about 179 million T cells were reported. The study profiled the T cell repertoires of 550 to 700 subjects by immunosequencing and related them to cytomegalovirus serostatus. Alongside the repertoire data, information on donor age, sex, ethnicity and CMV serostatus was compiled. A handful of DR-DQ haplotypes were handled as single units for association and clustering because linkage in the cohort was strong. In an earlier analysis of roughly 600 of the donors, high-throughput TCR beta sequencing was used to judge whether each TCR beta V gene segment behaved as functional or pseudogenic. A later analysis re-examined previously published TCR beta repertoires from about 700 donors and added high-resolution HLA genotyping to investigate patterns of TCR occurrence. The later analysis used no new phenotypic data to find candidate immune exposures, relying instead on TCR beta sequences and their occurrence across donors. A separate validation cohort of 90 to 150 different subjects was used in addition to the 666-subject first cohort. The study aimed to test whether cataloging public T cell receptors could reveal signatures of past pathogen exposure. Among the roughly 400 genotyped donors, around 79% belonged to the genetic ancestry cluster associated with self-reported Caucasian donors. A later genetic analysis used genome-wide SNP genotypes for about three fifths of the roughly 700 donors, treating that subset as a discovery cohort. Class I and class II HLA loci were covered by the typing at four-digit resolution. An early release covering just under 650 HLA-typed donors comprised roughly 300 gigabases of sequencing data and around 85 million unique TCR sequences. Typing coverage differed by locus: A, B, C, DRB1 and DQB1 were typed in about 620-640 donors, DQA1 in about 560, DPA1 in 606, and DPB1 in roughly 450. Among roughly 400 genotyped donors of the cohort, an average of around 240,000 unique TCR beta nucleotide sequences was sequenced per donor, of which about 20% were non-productive. High-throughput TCR immunosequencing, statistical association of individual TCRs with disease status, and machine learning were combined to predict cytomegalovirus infection status. All discovery cohort repertoires had been generated on a single sequencing platform.

The method was the immunoSEQ multiplex PCR assay. For the multiplex PCR, a mixture combining 60 forward primers for TCR Vbeta segments and 13 reverse primers for TCR Jbeta segments was used. A multiplex PCR assay on genomic DNA amplified the CDR3 region of rearranged TCR beta genes. Amplified TCR beta libraries were sequenced as 87-base-pair reads on the Illumina HiSeq System. In the original analysis: Across the 666 repertoires, a later analysis counted approximately 75 million unique TCR beta chains, roughly 11 million of which were shared by at least two donors. To remove PCR and sequencing errors, raw reads were error-corrected and collapsed into unique sequences using a nearest-neighbor algorithm that merged closely related sequences. CDR3 sequences were aligned to IMGT reference sequences to assign V, D and J gene segments. Each retained sequence needed at least a six-nucleotide match to both a V gene segment and a J gene segment. Rearrangements were called productive when the CDR3 lacked stop codons and stayed in frame with V and J; all others were non-productive. CDR3 was defined according to IMGT convention as the region running from the second conserved V-encoded cysteine to the conserved J-encoded phenylalanine. In an earlier analysis of around 600 of the donors, sequences lacking an unambiguous match to a single V gene segment were excluded. In an earlier analysis of 587 of the donors, V segments were called functional above 56.7% productive rearrangements and were called segregating when the between-donor standard deviation exceeded 5%. A statistical classification framework was built to diagnose cytomegalovirus status from the catalog of TCR beta chain sequences. In a later analysis, V and J genes were assigned by comparing TCR nucleotide sequences against IMGT/GENE-DB human TR gene sequences. In a later analysis, CDR3 sequences and most-parsimonious VDJ recombination scenarios were assigned using the TCRdist pipeline. In a later analysis, each TCR beta chain was defined by its CDR3 amino acid sequence together with its V-gene family, and reads lacking a unique V-gene family were excluded. A later analysis removed 592 highly shared, low-generation-probability nucleotide sequences to deal with suspected cross-contamination and a sequencing artifact. A later analysis calculated a clonal expansion index for each public chain from normalized within-repertoire ranks of inferred template counts. A later analysis computed generation probabilities with a VDJ recombination model fitted to out-of-frame rearrangements, and checked the results against IGoR. Hypergeometric tests were used in a later analysis to score TCR-TCR, TCR-HLA and TCR-CMV co-occurrence, with a repertoire-size bias correction applied to the TCR pairs. To estimate false discovery rates, a later analysis permuted the HLA or CMV assignments 20 times. A later analysis grouped co-occurring TCRs with DBSCAN, adding TCRdist sequence similarity when clustering within HLA-allele-positive subsets. Repertoires with fewer than 30,000 or more than 120,000 public chains were left out of co-occurrence clustering, as were four to six repertoires with anomalous nucleotide sharing. In TCRdb, the immuneACCESS table is reduced to in-frame sequences with V and J assigned. These tables do not hold every clone; where another copy was compared, an unresolved V gene accounts for under half, and the others remain unexplained. V and J calls plus clone size are reproduced from that table; the DNA served to infer D and trimming. Present in this sample are about 60,000 clones, more than 65% of which were seen just once. The ten largest clones capture less than 45% of the sample.

The CDR3 contains 15 residues, cysteine and phenylalanine counted. Only CDR3 DNA remains: 45 bases, in frame from the first base. The germline V gene (reference sequence) supplies CDR1 LNHNV and CDR2 YYDKDF. Germline trimming: 0 bases from V, 7 bases from J; junction bases outside gene matches: 4. The cohort was made up of 650 to 700 healthy bone marrow donors. Cohort members were all nominally healthy when sampled, although unrecorded immune exposures were likely present. The donor tested CMV seropositive, placing the donor among the approximately 290 seropositive members of the cohort. Each donor provided a peripheral blood sample, and peripheral blood mononuclear cells were used for TCR beta sequencing. The Qiagen DNeasy Blood Extraction Kit was used to extract genomic DNA from the blood cell samples. As concerns this clone: It lacks a known antigen. Base qualities are missing; no much larger clone stands one base away.

Overall results and qualifications from the work: V-gene and J-gene trimming of TCR beta chains was associated with a missense DCLRE1C variant in a later genetic analysis, and the association was replicated in an independent cohort. The presence/absence analyses assumed that sequencing depth was roughly uniform across donors, and that assumption may not be true. Specific HLA alleles were associated with 16,951 TCR beta sequences at a false discovery rate of 0.05 in a later analysis. Approximately 18 rarely observed V segments, including chromosome 9 orphons, were excluded from the earlier analysis of approximately 500 of the donors because counts were too low. A later analysis found that TCR association rates varied across HLA loci, with DRB1 alleles showing the most associated TCRs and HLA-C alleles the fewest. In a later analysis, HLA-associated TCR beta chains were found to be more clonally expanded and to have lower generation probabilities than equally common non-associated chains. A later analysis found that most CMV-associated TCR beta chains appeared HLA-restricted, with HLA associations seemingly driven largely by CMV exposure. Compared with the approximately 670-donor mean, donors in an Asian-associated ancestry cluster had fewer N-insertions in productive TCRs, according to a later genetic analysis. In a later analysis, several top co-occurrence clusters were reported to appear linked to parvovirus B19, influenza, CMV and Epstein-Barr virus. Linkage disequilibrium might explain the correlated functional status among segregating V segments, but an unknown experimental factor could not be excluded. The classifier was reported to diagnose cytomegalovirus status with high specificity and sensitivity in both the original cohort and the validation cohort. The cohort was sequenced for TCR beta chains only, and without alpha or paired-chain data the features that could be detected were limited. In vitro tests confirmed that a few of the cytomegalovirus-associated TCR beta chains recognize cytomegalovirus antigens. The authors suggested that the approach could potentially be generalized to other disease states and immunological phenotypes. A further reported finding was that TCR beta sequences accurately predicted the HLA-A and HLA-B alleles for most subjects in the first cohort. The only immune exposure information available for the cohort was CMV serostatus. When HLA alleles, especially DR and DQ, strongly co-occurred, TCR associations were difficult to assign to individual alleles. Because HLA typing was unavailable for some donors at each locus, only the typed subset was used in association tests. Because the 87-base-pair reads could not distinguish some IMGT-functional V segments, including TRBV6-2 and TRBV6-3, those segments were excluded. In an earlier analysis of some 550 of the donors, most TCR beta V segments were observed in productive rearrangements about 87% or about 30% of the time, broadly matching IMGT annotations. The study listed 164 TCR beta chains as associated with cytomegalovirus. Most TCR sequences were seen in very few donors, while some public TCRs were found in many individuals. A group of highly shared sequence variants was considered likely to be a technical artifact of the sequencing pipeline.

Input material: PBMCs. The chain is encoded by TRBV15 joined to TRBJ2-1; a stretch of 9 junction bases matches TRBD2. The sequence was collected from a man aged 35 to 55 in good health and CMV-seropositive. The DNA is TGTGCCACCAGCAGAGACCTAGCGGGGAGGAATGAGCAGTTCTTC. It translates to CATSRDLAGRNEQFF.